This T cell receptor beta chain appears in the sequencing data of a study of T cells in Graves' hyperthyroidism and ophthalmopathy. Study-wide results and caveats: Ophthalmopathy, as predicted by the model, came a median 6.5 months after the prediction. Patients with ophthalmopathy were separated from those with stable hyperthyroidism by a 13 V-J model. Most clonotypes expanded in thyroid above 0.001 were likewise present in blood.

Fresh peripheral blood, around 11 ml of it, supplied the PBMCs. Amplified TCR beta CDR3 regions came from RNA transcripts. A set of HTBI primers served as the primers for a first-round RT-PCR of the TCR CDR3. TCRdb re-called the multiplex PCR reads with MiXCR, one entry per CDR3 protein. The sample records hundreds of thousands of distinct CDR3 sequences, roughly 14% being singletons. The CDR3 is 15 amino acids. Per germline, CDR1 SGHAT and CDR2 FQNNGV. V lost 7 bases and J 9 bases, leaving 19 bases between the germline ends. This clonotype was counted ten times or more. The target antigen is unknown. The TCR was taken from a young man with Graves' ophthalmopathy. This chain links TRBV11-2 with TRBJ1-6; tentatively, D is TRBD1 (5 bases). Sequenced material: blood. The CDR3 DNA sequence: TGTGCCAGCACCCCAGTCCAGGGAGGTGGTTCACCCCTCCACTTT. Protein sequence: CASTPVQGGGSPLHF.